Described below is a single TCR beta chain sequence and its context. This sample was included in a study of blood T cell repertoires in COVID-19. Study background: Nucleic acid was either cDNA or gDNA, and it came from T cells, B-cell-depleted T cells, or PBMCs.

Some clones are missing from TCRdb's copy, which holds only in-frame ones; the method was immunoSEQ multiplex PCR. The sample comprises 120,000 to 150,000 clones, roughly 83% of which are singletons, and 4.5% to 6% rests with the top ten. Everyone who took part was about 18 to 90 years old, and they came from about 25 US areas. Assignment of participants to cohorts was predicated upon participant-reported clinical history. Trimming took off 5 bases at V and 5 bases at J, with 12 bases between the two ends. This CDR3 comprises 13 residues. Germline-derived CDR1 and CDR2 are MDHEN and SYDVKM. Input material: PBMCs or T cells enriched from blood (not recorded which). The sequence was obtained from a man aged 35 to 55 with acute COVID-19. The chain uses TRBV28 and TRBJ2-5, with a tentative D call TRBD2 (5 bases). CDR3 amino acids: CASSPGLEETQYF. The CDR3 region has the DNA TGTGCCAGCAGTCCCGGACTGGAGGAGACCCAGTACTTC.